These 2 T cell receptor beta chains were sequenced from one sample in a study of blood T cell repertoires in COVID-19. Assay used: immunoSEQ multiplex PCR; TCRdb lists only in-frame clones, some missing. The sample lists tens of thousands of clones, more than 80% seen once, with under 20% in the top ten. Sequencing was carried out using peripheral blood. These receptors were obtained from a human donor in a cohort sampled during active COVID-19.

J is TRBJ2-3 and V is TRBV7-3, with 8 bases lining up with TRBD1. The germline CDR1 and CDR2 sequences are SGHTA and FQGTGA. The CDR3 totals 14 residues. With V trimmed by 5 bases and J by 3 bases, 4 bases remained unmatched. CDR3 nucleotide sequence: TGTGCCAGCAGCCGCGGACAGGGAACAGATACGCAGTATTTT. It translates to CASSRGQGTDTQYF. Full variable domain (remainder filled in from reference TRBV7-3 and TRBJ2-3): GAGVSQTPSNKVTEKGKYVELRCDPISGHTALYWYRQSLGQGPEFLIYFQGTGAADDSGLPNDRFFAVRPEGSVSTLKIQRTERGDSAVYLCASSRGQGTDTQYFGPGTRLTVL.

The chain combines TRBV3-1 (or the pseudogene TRBV3-2) with TRBJ1-1, with D uncertain. The V end lost 2 bases, the J end lost 4 bases, and 17 bases lay between the germline ends. CDR1 LGHDT and CDR2 YNNKEL come from the germline V gene (reference sequence). The CDR3 is 16 amino acids. CDR3 bases: TGTGCCAGCAGCCAACCGGGTGGCAATACGGGCACTGAAGCTTTCTTT. Amino acids: CASSQPGGNTGTEAFF.